A single sample gave rise to the 20 T cell receptor beta chains below, sequenced in a study of blood T cell repertoires in COVID-19. The protocol was immunoSEQ multiplex PCR, while the TCRdb copy is restricted to in-frame clones and leaves out a portion. The table includes about 300,000 clones, roughly 91% detected once. The sequencing input was PBMCs or T cells enriched from blood (not recorded which). Receptors were obtained from a woman aged 45-60 years who had been exposed to COVID-19.

The chain has TRBV3-1 (or the pseudogene TRBV3-2) and TRBJ1-2, with D tentatively TRBD1 (6 bases). Germline values: CDR1 LGHDT, CDR2 YNNKEL (reference sequence). This CDR3 contains 15 residues. V dropped 4 bases and J dropped 0 bases, with 12 bases sitting between them. The CDR3 sequence is CASSLGGAANYGYTF. Here the CDR3 DNA reads TGTGCCAGCAGCCTCGGGGGGGCGGCTAACTATGGCTACACCTTC.

The chain is built from TRBV9 and TRBJ1-4, with a tentative D call TRBD1 (6 bases). The CDR3 is 14 residues long. CDR1 is SGDLS, CDR2 YYNGEE, per germline. Deletions cut 2 bases from V and 4 bases from J, with 9 bases between. The CDR3 DNA is TGTGCCAGCAGCGTTCGACAGGATAATGAAAAACTGTTTTTT. Protein: CASSVRQDNEKLFF.

In this sample, this clone turned up once. The rearrangement uses TRBV4-1 and TRBJ1-6; 9 bases agree with TRBD1. V lost 2 bases to trimming and J lost 9 bases; unmatched junction nucleotides: 14. In germline, CDR1 is MGHRA, CDR2 YSYEKL. The CDR3 has 18 residues. The CDR3 DNA reads TGCGCCAGCAGCCAACGGGACAGGGCTTTTTCCCCAACTTCACCCCTCCACTTT. Translation: CASSQRDRAFSPTSPLHF.

V gene TRBV3-1 (or the pseudogene TRBV3-2) combines with J gene TRBJ1-2, with D perhaps TRBD1 (5 bases). V lost 6 bases to trimming and J lost 8 bases, with 16 bases between them. CDR3 size: 13 residues. Germline values: CDR1 LGHDT, CDR2 YNNKEL (reference sequence). The CDR3, as DNA: TGTGCCAGCAGTCCATCGACAGTATCCGGCTACACCTTC. The encoded protein is CASSPSTVSGYTF.

This clone has more than one count but fewer than ten. This chain joins TRBV19 and TRBJ1-5; 8 bases are a match to TRBD1. Germline values: CDR1 LNHDA, CDR2 SQIVND (reference sequence). The CDR3 has 17 amino acids. The V and J ends lost 5 bases and 3 bases, in that order; junction bases with no gene match: 12. CDR3 residues: CASSQNRGTGLNQPQHF. The CDR3 DNA follows: TGTGCCAGTAGTCAAAATCGCGGGACAGGCCTCAATCAGCCCCAGCATTTT.

The genes are TRBV3-1 (or the pseudogene TRBV3-2) and TRBJ2-7, with TRBD2 matching over 8 bases. The germline gives CDR1 LGHDT, CDR2 YNNKEL (reference sequence). CDR3 length equals 16 residues. Germline trimming cut 4 bases from V and 3 bases from J; bases unmatched to any gene: 11. The CDR3 DNA follows: TGTGCCAGCAGCCTAATTACAGGGACTAGGGTCTACGAGCAGTACTTC. Translated: CASSLITGTRVYEQYF.

This clone has just one count. The V gene is TRBV15, the J gene TRBJ2-6, with 8 nucleotides matching TRBD1. CDR1 and CDR2 from the germline V gene are LNHNV and YYDKDF (reference sequence). CDR3 size: 18 residues. J gave up 1 base and V 3 bases, and 8 bases lay outside the gene matches. CDR3 DNA sequence: TGTGCCACCAGCAGGGGGGACAGGCCTCTTTCTGGGGCCAACGTCCTGACTTTC. Its protein product is CATSRGDRPLSGANVLTF.

The rearrangement joins TRBV2 to TRBJ2-7; the match to TRBD2 covers 12 bases. Germline V gene lookup returns CDR1 SNHLY and CDR2 FYNNEI. Trimming took 5 bases from V and 3 from J; bases not matched to a gene: 5. The CDR3 runs to 15 residues. The CDR3 sequence: CASSPLAGGIYEQYF. The DNA of the CDR3 is TGTGCCAGCAGTCCCCTAGCGGGGGGGATCTACGAGCAGTACTTC.

This chain uses TRBV7-9 with TRBJ1-1, with 8 nucleotides matching TRBD1. Trimming took 5 bases from V and 1 from J; bases not matched to a gene: 6. CDR3 length equals 15 residues. Germline V gene data show CDR1 as SEHNR and CDR2 as FQNEAQ (reference sequence). The CDR3 loop reads CASSTFRGRNTEAFF. The CDR3 DNA is TGTGCCAGCAGCACCTTCAGGGGGCGGAACACTGAAGCTTTCTTT.

The chain combines TRBV7-2 with TRBJ2-1, with a possible D match to TRBD2 (7 bases). The CDR3 totals 15 residues. V dropped 7 bases and J dropped 5 bases, with 18 bases sitting between them. Germline CDR1 reads SGHTA; CDR2 reads FQGNSA. CDR3 nucleotide sequence: TGTGCCAGCATTTTGTGGGCGGGGGCCGACAATGAGCAGTTCTTC. Amino acids: CASILWAGADNEQFF.

Regarding this clone: The same CDR3 can be traced to other DNA sequences in this sample. The chain has TRBV5-1 and TRBJ1-5; tentative D call: TRBD1 (5 bases). Trimming shortened V by 4 bases and J by 3 bases, and 11 bases separated the two germline ends. The germline V gene has CDR1 SGHRS and CDR2 YFSETQ. The CDR3 is 14 residues long. CDR3 sequence: CASSPDSLNQPQHF. Written as DNA, the CDR3 is TGCGCCAGCAGCCCCGACAGCCTCAATCAGCCCCAGCATTTT.

This chain joins TRBV6-1 and TRBJ1-1, with D possibly TRBD1 on 5 matching bases. Germline V CDR1 and CDR2: MNHNS, SASEGT. Trimming took 0 bases from V and 4 from J, leaving 9 bases between them. There are 14 residues in the CDR3. The CDR3 sequence: CASSEAAQGTEAFF. In DNA form, the CDR3 reads TGTGCCAGCAGTGAAGCTGCCCAGGGCACTGAAGCTTTCTTT.

The chain couples TRBV4-2 to TRBJ1-2, with 10 bases matching TRBD1. This CDR3 is built from 14 residues. V dropped 2 bases and J dropped 5; count of bases not matched to a gene: 2. CDR1 LGHNA and CDR2 YNFKEQ come from the germline V gene. The CDR3 DNA follows: TGTGCCAGCAGCCAACAGGGACAGGGGTATGGCTACACCTTC. Amino acids: CASSQQGQGYGYTF.

The chain links TRBV28 to TRBJ2-7; a weak D match, TRBD1 (6 bases). The CDR3 runs 14 residues. Germline V CDR1 and CDR2: MDHEN, SYDVKM. V shed 6 bases and J shed 3 bases, with 15 bases lying between them. As DNA, the CDR3 is TGTGCCAGCAGCTATCAAGGCAGGGGCTACGAGCAGTACTTC. As protein: CASSYQGRGYEQYF.

This chain connects TRBV19 to TRBJ1-6; D is ambiguous. The V gene lost 7 bases and the J gene lost 0 bases, with 10 bases spanning the gap. Looked up from germline, CDR1 is LNHDA and CDR2 is SQIVND (reference sequence). The CDR3 length is 15 residues. CDR3 region: CASTRTSSYNSPLHF. The CDR3 DNA reads as TGTGCCAGTACCCGCACGAGCTCCTATAATTCACCCCTCCACTTT.

This clone was observed a handful of times. The rearrangement links TRBV29-1 to TRBJ1-1, with TRBD1 matching over 7 bases. The V segment lost 0 bases and the J segment 4 bases; nucleotides outside the gene matches: 11. The CDR3 extends over 16 amino acids. Germline loops: CDR1 SQVTM, CDR2 ANQGSEA. CDR3 coding DNA: TGCAGCGTTGAAGATCGGAGGGGGCGGGTTCTCACTGAAGCTTTCTTT. Its translation is CSVEDRRGRVLTEAFF.

The V gene is TRBV24-1, the J gene TRBJ1-2; D is unclear. The CDR3 contains 13 residues. V lost 3 bases and J lost 7, with 11 bases in between. CDR1 KGHDR and CDR2 SFDVKD come from the germline V gene. CDR3 nucleotide sequence: TGTGCCACCAGTGATGGAGTTGGCCCTGGCTACACCTTC. Protein product: CATSDGVGPGYTF.

The chain is built from TRBV28 and TRBJ2-7, with D possibly TRBD2 on 5 matching bases. V dropped 6 bases and J dropped 4 bases, with 19 bases sitting between them. The CDR3 runs to 15 residues. CDR1 and CDR2 from the germline V gene are MDHEN and SYDVKM. CDR3 in DNA: TGTGCCAGCAGGACTTTAGGCCCATCGGGGTACGAGCAGTACTTC. Encoded protein: CASRTLGPSGYEQYF.

The gene calls are TRBV7-2 and TRBJ2-2; TRBD1 aligns across 8 bases. Germline V gene data show CDR1 as SGHTA and CDR2 as FQGNSA. The CDR3 has 15 residues. V was clipped by 1 base and J by 5 bases; unmatched bases: 3. The CDR3 reads CASSLGTGWTGELFF. The CDR3 DNA reads as TGTGCCAGCAGCTTAGGGACAGGGTGGACCGGGGAGCTGTTTTTT. Complete variable domain (other parts from reference TRBV7-2 and TRBJ2-2): GAGVSQSPSNKVTEKGKDVELRCDPISGHTALYWYRQSLGQGLEFLIYFQGNSAPDKSGLPSDRFSAERTGGSVSTLTIQRTQQEDSAVYLCASSLGTGWTGELFFGEGSRLTVL.

This clone has more than one count but fewer than ten. The chain employs TRBV19 and TRBJ1-3; 9 positions agree with TRBD1. The CDR3 is made up of 15 amino acids. V lost 5 bases, J lost 0 bases, and 2 bases stayed unmatched. CDR1 and CDR2 (germline): LNHDA, SQIVND (reference sequence). CDR3 nucleotide sequence: TGTGCCAGTAGTGGGGACAGGGTCTCTGGAAACACCATATATTTT. It encodes CASSGDRVSGNTIYF.